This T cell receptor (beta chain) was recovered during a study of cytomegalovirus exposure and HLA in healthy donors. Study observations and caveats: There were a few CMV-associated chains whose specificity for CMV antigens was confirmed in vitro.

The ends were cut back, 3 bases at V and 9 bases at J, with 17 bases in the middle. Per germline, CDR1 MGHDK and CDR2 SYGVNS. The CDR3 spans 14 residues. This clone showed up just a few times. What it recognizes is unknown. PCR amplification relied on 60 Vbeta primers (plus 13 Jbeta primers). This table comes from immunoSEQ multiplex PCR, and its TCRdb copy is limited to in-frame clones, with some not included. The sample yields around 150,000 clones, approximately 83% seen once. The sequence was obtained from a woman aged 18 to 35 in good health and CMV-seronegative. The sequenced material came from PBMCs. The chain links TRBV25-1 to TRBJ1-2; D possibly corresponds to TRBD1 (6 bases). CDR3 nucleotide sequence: TGTGCCAGCAGTGACCCTCCAGGGGAATCTAGCTACACCTTC. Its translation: CASSDPPGESSYTF.